The T cell receptor beta chain described here comes from a study of cytomegalovirus exposure and HLA in healthy donors. Findings and limits, study-wide: Rarity marked most TCR sequences, yet some public TCRs occurred in many donors.

The CDR3 covers 14 residues. The V gene lost 4 bases and the J gene lost 3 bases, with 14 bases spanning the gap. Germline loops: CDR1 SGDLS, CDR2 YYNGEE. The data were produced by immunoSEQ multiplex PCR, yet TCRdb's version contains in-frame clones alone and is incomplete. The sample yields about 150,000 clones, 94% seen once. Of note for this clone: The antigen remains unidentified.

The chain is built from TRBV9 and TRBJ2-7, with D possibly TRBD1 on 6 matching bases. The TCR was taken from a man younger than 35 in good health and CMV-seropositive. Specimen: PBMCs. The DNA of the CDR3 is TGTGCCAGCAGCTCCGACAGGATGGGCTACGAGCAGTACTTC. Its translation: CASSSDRMGYEQYF.